The clone carrying this T cell receptor (beta chain) was seen a handful of times. The antigen is unknown. The entry originates in a study of HIV-infected children after antiretroviral therapy interruption. The treatment was: PENTA 11 planned treatment interruption arm or continuous ART arm. Findings and caveats of the study: After treatment interruption started, naive CD4+ CDR3 overlap across time points dropped.

The TCR library was built from RNA with a 3' RACE protocol and unique molecular identifiers. One entry per CDR3 protein, called by TCRdb with MiXCR from the 3' RACE reads. Counted here are 45,000 to 50,000 distinct CDR3 sequences, about 4.3% occurring once; the ten biggest clones make up 0.7%. This CDR3 has 14 residues. With 5 bases clipped from V and 7 bases from J, the junction kept 6 bases outside the gene matches. The receptor was isolated from a pool of human donors with HIV. The starting material was CD45RA+ CD4+ T cells from PBMCs, pooled from several time points, obtained from a donor given antiretroviral therapy, either interrupted or continuous. Subset specified: naive CD4+ CD45RA+ CD45RO- T cells. This chain joins TRBV12-3 or TRBV12-4 and TRBJ1-2, with 11 bases that match TRBD1. The CDR3 DNA sequence: TGTGCCAGCAGTATCCCGGGACAGGGGGGTGGCTACACCTTC. Encoded protein: CASSIPGQGGGYTF.